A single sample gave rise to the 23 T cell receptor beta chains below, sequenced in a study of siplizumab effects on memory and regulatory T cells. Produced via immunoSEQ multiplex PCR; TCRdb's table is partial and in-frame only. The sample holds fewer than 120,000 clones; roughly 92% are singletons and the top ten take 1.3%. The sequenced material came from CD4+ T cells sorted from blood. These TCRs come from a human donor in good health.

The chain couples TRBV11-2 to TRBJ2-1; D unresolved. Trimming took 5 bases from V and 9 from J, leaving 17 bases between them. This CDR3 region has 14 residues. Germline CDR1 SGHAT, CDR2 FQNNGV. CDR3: CASSRDSPAVEQFF. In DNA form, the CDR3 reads TGTGCCAGCAGCCGAGACTCCCCGGCGGTTGAGCAGTTCTTC. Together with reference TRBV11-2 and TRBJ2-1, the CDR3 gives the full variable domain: EAGVAQSPRYKIIEKRQSVAFWCNPISGHATLYWYQQILGQGPKLLIQFQNNGVVDDSQLPKDRFSAERLKGVDSTLKIQPAKLEDSAVYLCASSRDSPAVEQFFGPGTRLTVL.

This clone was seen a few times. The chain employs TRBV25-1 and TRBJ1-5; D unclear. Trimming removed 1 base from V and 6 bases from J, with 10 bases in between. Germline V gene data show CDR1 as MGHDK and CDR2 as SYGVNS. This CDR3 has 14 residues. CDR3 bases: TGTGCCAGCAGTGAATCACGGGCGCTTCAGCCCCAGCATTTT. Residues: CASSESRALQPQHF.

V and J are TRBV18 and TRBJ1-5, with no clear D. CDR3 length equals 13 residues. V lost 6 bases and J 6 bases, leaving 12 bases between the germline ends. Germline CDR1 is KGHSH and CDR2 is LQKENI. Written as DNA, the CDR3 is TGTGCCAGCTCGCTTAGGACGAGTCAGCCCCAGCATTTT. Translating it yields CASSLRTSQPQHF.

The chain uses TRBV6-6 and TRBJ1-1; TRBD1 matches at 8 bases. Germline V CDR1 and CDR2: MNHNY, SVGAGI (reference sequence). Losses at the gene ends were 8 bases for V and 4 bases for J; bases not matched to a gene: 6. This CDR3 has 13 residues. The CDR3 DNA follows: TGTGCCAGCGTTAACAGGGGGAGCACTGAAGCTTTCTTT. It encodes CASVNRGSTEAFF.

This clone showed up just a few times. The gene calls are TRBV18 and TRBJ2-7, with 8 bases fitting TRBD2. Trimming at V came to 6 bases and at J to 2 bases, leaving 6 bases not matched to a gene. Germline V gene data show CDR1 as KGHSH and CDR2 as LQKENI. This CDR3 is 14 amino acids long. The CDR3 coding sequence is TGTGCCAGCTCCCCTCCCGGGAGGGCCTACGAGCAGTACTTC. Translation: CASSPPGRAYEQYF.

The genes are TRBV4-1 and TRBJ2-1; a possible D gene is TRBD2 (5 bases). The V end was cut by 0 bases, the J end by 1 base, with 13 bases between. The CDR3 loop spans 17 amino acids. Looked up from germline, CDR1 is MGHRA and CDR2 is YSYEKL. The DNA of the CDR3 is TGCGCCAGCAGCCAAGAACGATGGACTGATTCCTACAATGAGCAGTTCTTC. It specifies CASSQERWTDSYNEQFF.

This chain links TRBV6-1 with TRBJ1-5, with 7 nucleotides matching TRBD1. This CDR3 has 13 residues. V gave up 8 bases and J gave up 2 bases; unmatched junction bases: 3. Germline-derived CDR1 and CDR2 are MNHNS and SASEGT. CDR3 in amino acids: CASLGQGNQPQHF. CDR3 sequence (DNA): TGTGCCAGCCTTGGACAGGGCAATCAGCCCCAGCATTTT.

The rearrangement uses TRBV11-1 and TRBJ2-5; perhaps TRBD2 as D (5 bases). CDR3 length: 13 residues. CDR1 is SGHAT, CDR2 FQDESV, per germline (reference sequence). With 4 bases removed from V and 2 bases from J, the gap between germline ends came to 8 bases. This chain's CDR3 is CASSSLAQETQYF. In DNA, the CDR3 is TGTGCCAGCAGCTCGCTAGCTCAAGAGACCCAGTACTTC.

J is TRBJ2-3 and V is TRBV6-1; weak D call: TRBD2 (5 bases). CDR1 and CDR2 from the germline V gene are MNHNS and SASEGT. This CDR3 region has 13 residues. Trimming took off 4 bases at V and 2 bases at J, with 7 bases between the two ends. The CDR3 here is CASSVGNTDTQYF. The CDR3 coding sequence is TGTGCCAGCAGTGTCGGGAACACAGATACGCAGTATTTT.

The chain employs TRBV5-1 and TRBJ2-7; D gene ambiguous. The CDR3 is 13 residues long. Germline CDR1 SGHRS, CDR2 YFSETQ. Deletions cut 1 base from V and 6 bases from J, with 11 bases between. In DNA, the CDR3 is TGCGCCAGCAGCTTGAGAAGTGAAGTCGAGCAGTACTTC. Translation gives CASSLRSEVEQYF.

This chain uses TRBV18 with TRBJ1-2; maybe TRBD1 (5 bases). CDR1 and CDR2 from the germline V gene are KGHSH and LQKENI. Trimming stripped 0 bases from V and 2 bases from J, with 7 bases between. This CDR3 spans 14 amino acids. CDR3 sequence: CASSPPGGNYGYTF. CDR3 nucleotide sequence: TGTGCCAGCTCACCACCGGGGGGGAACTATGGCTACACCTTC.

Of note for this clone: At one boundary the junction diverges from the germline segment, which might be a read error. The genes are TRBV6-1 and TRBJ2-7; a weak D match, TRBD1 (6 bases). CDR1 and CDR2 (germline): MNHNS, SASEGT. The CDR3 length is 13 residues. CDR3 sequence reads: CASSEARLTGRDF. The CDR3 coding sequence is TGTGCCAGCAGTGAAGCTCGTCTAACAGGGCGGGACTTC.

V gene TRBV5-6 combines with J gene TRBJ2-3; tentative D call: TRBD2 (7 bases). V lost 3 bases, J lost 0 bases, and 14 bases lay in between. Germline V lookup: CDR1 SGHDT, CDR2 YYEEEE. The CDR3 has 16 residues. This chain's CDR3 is CASSYDRRGSTDTQYF. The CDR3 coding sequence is TGTGCCAGCAGCTATGACAGGCGGGGGAGCACAGATACGCAGTATTTT.

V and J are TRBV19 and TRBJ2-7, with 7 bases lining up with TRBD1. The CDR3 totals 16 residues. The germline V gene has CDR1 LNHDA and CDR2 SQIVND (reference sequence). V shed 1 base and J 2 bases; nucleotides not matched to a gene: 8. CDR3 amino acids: CASSIARDRLPYEQYF. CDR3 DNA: TGTGCCAGTAGTATAGCCCGGGACAGACTACCCTACGAGCAGTACTTC.

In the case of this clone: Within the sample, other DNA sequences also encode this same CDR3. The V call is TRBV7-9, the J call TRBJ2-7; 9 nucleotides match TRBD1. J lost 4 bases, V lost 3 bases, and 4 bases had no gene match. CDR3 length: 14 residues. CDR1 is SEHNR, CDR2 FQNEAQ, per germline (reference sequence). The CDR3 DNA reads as TGTGCCAGCAGCTTGGGGACAGGGTCTTACGAGCAGTACTTC. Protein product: CASSLGTGSYEQYF.

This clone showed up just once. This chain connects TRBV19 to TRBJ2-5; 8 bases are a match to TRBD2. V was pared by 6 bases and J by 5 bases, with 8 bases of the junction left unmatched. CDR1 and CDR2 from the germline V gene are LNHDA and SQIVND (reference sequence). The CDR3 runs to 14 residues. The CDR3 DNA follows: TGTGCCAGTAGGCCGGGACTAGTGGTGGAGACCCAGTACTTC. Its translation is CASRPGLVVETQYF.

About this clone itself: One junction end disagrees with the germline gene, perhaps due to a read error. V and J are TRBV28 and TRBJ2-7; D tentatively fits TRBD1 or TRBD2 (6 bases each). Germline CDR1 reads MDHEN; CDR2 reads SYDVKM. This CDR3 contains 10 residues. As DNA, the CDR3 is TGTGCCAGCAGCTCGGGGGACATAGACTTC. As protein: CASSSGDIDF.

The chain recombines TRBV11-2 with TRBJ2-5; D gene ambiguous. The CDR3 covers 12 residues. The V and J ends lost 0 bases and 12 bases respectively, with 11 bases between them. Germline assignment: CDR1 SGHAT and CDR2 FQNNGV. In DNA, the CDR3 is TGTGCCAGCAGCTTAGATCCCCAGAGCGAGTACTTC. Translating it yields CASSLDPQSEYF.

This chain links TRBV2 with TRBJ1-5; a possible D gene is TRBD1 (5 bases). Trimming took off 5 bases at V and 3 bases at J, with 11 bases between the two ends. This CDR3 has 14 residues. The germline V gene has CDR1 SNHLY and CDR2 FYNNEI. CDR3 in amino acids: CASSPDTTNQPQHF. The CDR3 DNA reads TGTGCCAGCAGTCCGGACACAACCAATCAGCCCCAGCATTTT.

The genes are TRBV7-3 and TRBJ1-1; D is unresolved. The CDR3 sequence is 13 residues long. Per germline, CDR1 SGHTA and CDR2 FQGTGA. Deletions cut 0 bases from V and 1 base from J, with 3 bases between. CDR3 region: CASSLTRNTEAFF. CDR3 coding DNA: TGTGCCAGCAGCTTAACAAGGAACACTGAAGCTTTCTTT. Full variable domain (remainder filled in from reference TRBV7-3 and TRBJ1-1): GAGVSQTPSNKVTEKGKYVELRCDPISGHTALYWYRQSLGQGPEFLIYFQGTGAADDSGLPNDRFFAVRPEGSVSTLKIQRTERGDSAVYLCASSLTRNTEAFFGQGTRLTVV.

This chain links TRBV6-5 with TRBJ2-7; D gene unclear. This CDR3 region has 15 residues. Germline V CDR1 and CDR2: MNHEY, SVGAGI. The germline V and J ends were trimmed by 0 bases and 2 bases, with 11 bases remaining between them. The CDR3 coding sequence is TGTGCCAGCAGTTACTCTCTTCTAGGTCCCTACGAGCAGTACTTC. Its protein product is CASSYSLLGPYEQYF.

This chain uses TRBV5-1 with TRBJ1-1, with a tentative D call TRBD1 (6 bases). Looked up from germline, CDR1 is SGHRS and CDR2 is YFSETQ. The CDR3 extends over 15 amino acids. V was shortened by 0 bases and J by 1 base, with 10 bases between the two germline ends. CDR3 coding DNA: TGCGCCAGCAGCTTGGGTGGGGGACAGAACACTGAAGCTTTCTTT. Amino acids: CASSLGGGQNTEAFF.

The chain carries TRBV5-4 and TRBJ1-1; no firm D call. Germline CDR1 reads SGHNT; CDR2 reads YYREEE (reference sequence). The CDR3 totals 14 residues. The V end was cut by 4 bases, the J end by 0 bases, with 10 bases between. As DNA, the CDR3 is TGTGCCAGCAGCGCGGACGGTGTGAACACTGAAGCTTTCTTT. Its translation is CASSADGVNTEAFF.